The entry below describes one T cell receptor (beta chain). In this sample, this clonotype turned up a few times. No antigen is known for it. No clone much larger than this one lies a single base away; base qualities are absent. The sample belongs to a study of T cells in Graves' hyperthyroidism and ophthalmopathy (dated by TCRdb to between 2019 and 2020). For context, the study as a whole: Peripheral blood samples were taken at initial diagnosis, before any treatment was given. In roughly six Graves' hyperthyroidism patients, the study also compared T-cell repertoires from thyroid tissue with T-cell repertoires from blood. To identify distinguishing TCR V-J signatures, a discovery cohort of 100 patients was used, comprising 40 to 45 with Graves' ophthalmopathy and about 59 with stable Graves' hyperthyroidism. The paper reports TCR Vbeta CDR3 sequencing of some 140 peripheral blood samples: around 41 ophthalmopathy, fewer than 80 hyperthyroidism and around 17 progressor patients. The 90 to 100 discovery patients were randomly divided into training and test sets at a 7:3 ratio. An independent validation cohort of 18 to 20 hyperthyroidism patients and 17 patients who later progressed to ophthalmopathy tested prospective prediction of ophthalmopathy. Following sampling, methimazole starting at 30 mg daily was given to hyperthyroidism patients, and high-dose intravenous methylprednisolone was given to ophthalmopathy patients.

The paper as a whole reports these results and caveats: No statistical method was used to fix the sample size in advance, and group allocation was not hidden from the investigators. Blood samples also contained most of the expanded thyroid clonotypes (frequency above 0.001), which suggests that blood repertoires may reflect thyroid immune responses. A model built on a 13 V-J signature distinguished ophthalmopathy from stable hyperthyroidism, reaching around 88% sensitivity and 81.08% specificity in cross-validation and 80%/75% in testing. In validation, the model predicted progression to ophthalmopathy a median of roughly 6.5 months before onset, with 70% to 71% sensitivity and more than 72% specificity.

Stable Graves' hyperthyroidism was defined as the absence of progression to ophthalmopathy over 18 months of follow-up. Hyperthyroidism patients were newly diagnosed, had a disease duration of under 2 months, and were aged 18 to 65 years. Patients with uncontrolled infections, other autoimmune diseases, pregnancy or lactation were excluded. Diagnoses relied on clinical symptoms, serum thyroxine and TRAb, thyroid ultrasound and orbital computed tomography. PBMCs were separated from approximately 9.9 ml of fresh peripheral blood using Ficoll-Paque density gradient centrifugation. Trizol reagent was used to extract total RNA, and RNA quality was then checked on an Agilent 2100 Bioanalyzer. V and J are trimmed by 6 bases and 6 bases, and the gene matches miss 6 bases of the junction. The CDR3 contains 14 residues, cysteine and phenylalanine counted. Of the read, only the CDR3 DNA is kept; its 42 bases are in frame from base 1. CDR1 SNHLY and CDR2 FYNNEI are derived from the germline V gene.

The TCR beta CDR3 regions were amplified from RNA transcripts. A first-round RT-PCR of the TCR CDR3 used the HTBI primer set with the Qiagen OneStep RT-PCR kit. The libraries were constructed in a second round of multiplex PCR and then size-selected and purified. The libraries were sequenced on an Illumina HiSeq2000 using paired-end 100 bp reads. In the authors' own workflow: SOAPnuke was used to process the raw data, with reads discarded if the reads contained adapters or uncalled bases, had a mean Phred below 15, or lacked an exact constant-primer or identifier match. COPE v1.2.5 was used to merge the high-quality paired reads, and each unique nucleotide sequence was defined as a clonotype. MiTCR v1.1 was used to align the clonotypes against IMGT TRBV, TRBD and TRBJ reference segments. Analysis was restricted to V-J combinations with a frequency above 0.0001, which covered 98% to 99.2% of repertoires. The TCS score was defined as F50 (clonal expansion) divided by E x V (chaos), with BLOSUM62-based TCRdist calculated between CDR3 peptides within each V-J. Welch's t-statistics and random forest reduced 514 V-J features to 10 to 15, which were used in a naive Bayes classifier (R e1071). TCRdb's own reprocessing of the public reads used fastp at Q25 and MiXCR and kept productive beta chains. Every CDR3 protein is listed once, alongside the most common genes and DNA of its rows. The V and J calls follow TCRdb's processing rather than the paper's. Within this sample are 300,000 to 450,000 distinct CDR3 sequences, with roughly 25% of them counted one time only. The ten biggest clones cover 73% of the sample.

The V and J genes are TRBV2 and TRBJ2-7; TRBD2 lines up with 12 middle nucleotides. This receptor was taken from a man aged 45-60 years with Graves' hyperthyroidism. The specimen sequenced was blood. The DNA sequence is as follows: TGTGCCAGCAGCTGGACTAGCGGGACAAGCGAGCAGTACTTC. The translation is CASSWTSGTSEQYF.